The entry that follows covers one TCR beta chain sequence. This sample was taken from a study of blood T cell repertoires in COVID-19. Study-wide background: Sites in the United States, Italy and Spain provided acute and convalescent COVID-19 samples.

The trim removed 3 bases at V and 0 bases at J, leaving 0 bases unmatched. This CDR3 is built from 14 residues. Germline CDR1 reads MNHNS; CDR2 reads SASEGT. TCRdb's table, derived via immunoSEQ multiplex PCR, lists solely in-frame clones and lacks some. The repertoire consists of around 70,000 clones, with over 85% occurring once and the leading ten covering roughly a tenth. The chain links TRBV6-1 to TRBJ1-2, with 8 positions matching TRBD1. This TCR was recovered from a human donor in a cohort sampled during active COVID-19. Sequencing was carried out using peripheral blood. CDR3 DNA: TGTGCCAGCAGTGAGACAGGGGCTAACTATGGCTACACCTTC. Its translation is CASSETGANYGYTF.